Following are 31 T cell receptor beta chains from one sample sequenced in a study of identifying expanded T cells in peripheral blood. Only in-frame clones appear in the TCRdb table, and some are missing; sequencing was by immunoSEQ multiplex PCR. The profile covers 65,000 to 95,000 clones, with 84% appearing a single time and 15% to 20% taken by the ten largest. The sample comprised blood. These receptors all come from a person aged 18 to 75 in good health.

This chain links TRBV29-1 with TRBJ2-2, with 9 positions matching TRBD2. Germline-derived CDR1 and CDR2 are SQVTM and ANQGSEA. This CDR3 has 17 amino acids. The trim removed 4 bases at V and 6 bases at J, leaving 15 bases unmatched. DNA of the CDR3: TGCAGCGTTGGGCTAGCGGGGAGTTTCCGGAGGGCCGGGGAGCTGTTTTTT. This sequence encodes CSVGLAGSFRRAGELFF.

This clone was observed a few times. The gene calls are TRBV5-6 and TRBJ2-7; 8 bases fit TRBD1. CDR1 is SGHDT, CDR2 YYEEEE, per germline. V trimming: 5 bases; J trimming: 2 bases; junction bases outside the gene matches: 3. This CDR3 region has 13 residues. The CDR3: CASRPDRAYEQYF. For the CDR3, the DNA is TGTGCCAGCAGGCCGGACAGGGCCTACGAGCAGTACTTC.

About this clone itself: The junction shows a germline mismatch at one end, possibly a read error. The chain carries TRBV7-9 and TRBJ1-1; no clear D. The CDR3 has 15 amino acids. Per germline, CDR1 SEHNR and CDR2 FQNEAQ (reference sequence). The CDR3 spells CASSLALGLKTEAFF. The DNA of the CDR3 is TGTGCCAGCAGCTTAGCGCTCGGACTGAAGACTGAAGCTTTCTTT.

As for this clone: Other DNA sequences from this sample encode an identical CDR3 as well. This sequence joins TRBV30 and TRBJ2-1; 12 bases are a match to TRBD2. The CDR3 consists of 16 residues. Germline loops: CDR1 GTSNPN, CDR2 SVGIG (reference sequence). Germline trimming cut 4 bases from V and 6 bases from J; bases unmatched to any gene: 10. For the CDR3, the DNA is TGTGCCTGGAATATGGCACTAGCGGGAGGAGGCAATGAGCAGTTCTTC. Its translation is CAWNMALAGGGNEQFF.

This clone occurred a few times. This chain connects TRBV6-6 to TRBJ1-1; tentatively, D is TRBD1 (5 bases). Trimming cost V 1 base and J 1 base, with 10 bases left between them. This CDR3 is built from 15 residues. Germline values: CDR1 MNHNY, CDR2 SVGAGI (reference sequence). The CDR3 nucleotides are TGTGCCAGCAGTTACTTACGGGGGGGGAACACTGAAGCTTTCTTT. This gives the protein CASSYLRGGNTEAFF.

This chain's CDR3 is CASRNGQIGELFF. CDR3 DNA sequence: TGTGCCAGTAGAAACGGACAGATCGGGGAGCTGTTTTTT. This rearrangement joins TRBV19 to TRBJ2-2; tentative D call: TRBD1 (6 bases). In germline, CDR1 is LNHDA, CDR2 SQIVND (reference sequence). The CDR3 is 13 residues long. Trimming shortened V by 6 bases and J by 7 bases, and 12 bases separated the two germline ends.

The genes are TRBV6-5 and TRBJ1-2; 7 nucleotides agree with TRBD1. The trim removed 2 bases at V and 8 bases at J, leaving 5 bases unmatched. The CDR3 has 13 amino acids. Germline V gene lookup returns CDR1 MNHEY and CDR2 SVGAGI. CDR3 sequence reads: CASSYQGVRGYTF. CDR3 sequence (DNA): TGTGCCAGCAGTTACCAGGGGGTGAGGGGCTACACCTTC.

V gene TRBV13 combines with J gene TRBJ2-5; D is unclear. Germline assignment: CDR1 PRHDT and CDR2 FYEKMQ (reference sequence). V was cut by 5 bases and J by 5 bases, with 15 bases left in between. CDR3 length equals 14 residues. This CDR3 reads CASSGDPNFETQYF. The CDR3 nucleotides read TGTGCCAGCAGCGGAGACCCTAATTTTGAGACCCAGTACTTC.

The rearrangement links TRBV4-3 to TRBJ1-2; D not resolved. Per germline, CDR1 LGHNA and CDR2 YSLEER. The germline V and J ends were trimmed by 0 bases and 4 bases, with 9 bases remaining between them. This CDR3 comprises 14 residues. The CDR3 protein is CASSQDNEIYGYTF. The CDR3 DNA is TGCGCCAGCAGCCAAGACAACGAGATCTATGGCTACACCTTC.

The chain links TRBV19 to TRBJ2-2; 7 bases line up with TRBD2. The CDR3 has 19 residues. The V segment lost 3 bases and the J segment 1 base; nucleotides outside the gene matches: 14. Germline V gene data show CDR1 as LNHDA and CDR2 as SQIVND (reference sequence). CDR3 sequence reads: CASSMGDSSGAKNTGELFF. DNA of the CDR3: TGTGCCAGTAGTATGGGGGACTCGAGCGGGGCCAAGAACACCGGGGAGCTGTTTTTT.

The chain carries TRBV7-2 and TRBJ2-3; 11 positions match TRBD2. Germline V CDR1 and CDR2: SGHTA, FQGNSA. V lost 4 bases and J lost 10; bases outside the gene matches: 1. This CDR3 is built from 12 residues. The CDR3 here is CASSSLAGAQYF. The CDR3 DNA sequence: TGTGCCAGCAGCTCACTAGCGGGAGCGCAGTATTTT. Looking up the rest from reference TRBV7-2 and TRBJ2-3 gives the full variable domain: GAGVSQSPSNKVTEKGKDVELRCDPISGHTALYWYRQSLGQGLEFLIYFQGNSAPDKSGLPSDRFSAERTGGSVSTLTIQRTQQEDSAVYLCASSSLAGAQYFGPGTRLTVL.

This clone was detected only a few times. The V call is TRBV10-2, the J call TRBJ2-7; 9 positions match TRBD2. This CDR3 has 19 residues. V trimming: 1 base; J trimming: 3 bases; junction bases outside the gene matches: 16. The germline gives CDR1 WSHSY, CDR2 SAAADI. CDR3 DNA: TGCGCCAGCAGTGAGTTCTTGCGGGAGGGCCCGGGCTCCTTCTACGAGCAGTACTTC. Translating it yields CASSEFLREGPGSFYEQYF.

This clone was picked up a small number of times. The CDR3 sequence: CASSEEGEYQPQHF. For the CDR3, the DNA is TGTGCCAGTAGCGAGGAGGGGGAGTATCAGCCCCAGCATTTT. The chain uses TRBV19 and TRBJ1-5; tentative D call: TRBD1 (6 bases). V lost 6 bases, J lost 5 bases, and 14 bases lay in between. The CDR3 is 14 amino acids. Germline CDR1 reads LNHDA; CDR2 reads SQIVND (reference sequence).

The chain uses TRBV23-1 and TRBJ2-7, with TRBD2 matching over 7 bases. TRBV23-1 is an ORF for which the function is uncertain. The CDR3 covers 15 residues. J lost 2 bases, V lost 4 bases, and 8 bases had no gene match. The CDR3 DNA reads as TGCGCCAGCAGTCTGAGGACGGGAGGACCCTACGAGCAGTACTTC. Residues: CASSLRTGGPYEQYF.

The chain is built from TRBV5-4 and TRBJ2-1; 8 nucleotides agree with TRBD2. There are 16 residues in the CDR3. The junction had 10 bases not matched to a gene; V was cut back by 4 bases and J by 4 bases. In germline, CDR1 is SGHNT, CDR2 YYREEE (reference sequence). CDR3 DNA: TGTGCCAGCAGCCCCGGGGGGGAGAGTCGATACAATGAGCAGTTCTTC. Its protein product is CASSPGGESRYNEQFF.

The chain couples TRBV27 to TRBJ1-1, with 9 nucleotides matching TRBD1. Germline CDR1 MNHEY, CDR2 SMNVEV (reference sequence). V shed 0 bases, J shed 1 base, and the junction held 3 bases outside the gene matches. This CDR3 region has 16 residues. CDR3 sequence reads: CASSLSGQGPNTEAFF. In DNA form, the CDR3 reads TGTGCCAGCAGTTTATCGGGACAGGGCCCGAACACTGAAGCTTTCTTT.

The chain combines TRBV6-5 with TRBJ1-1; 12 bases agree with TRBD1. The CDR3 has 14 amino acids. Germline CDR1 and CDR2: MNHEY and SVGAGI. V dropped 5 bases and J dropped 8; count of bases not matched to a gene: 6. The CDR3 DNA follows: TGTGCCAGCAGTCCGGGACAGGGGGCGCGGGAAGCTTTCTTT. Translating it yields CASSPGQGAREAFF.

The rearrangement links TRBV9 to TRBJ2-4; possible D gene TRBD1, 6 bases. This CDR3 contains 12 residues. In germline, CDR1 is SGDLS, CDR2 YYNGEE. V dropped 2 bases and J dropped 10 bases, with 10 bases sitting between them. CDR3 sequence reads: CASSVTGEIQYF. CDR3 nucleotides: TGTGCCAGCAGCGTGACAGGAGAAATTCAGTACTTC.

The chain combines TRBV5-6 with TRBJ1-2, with 9 bases lining up with TRBD1. The CDR3 totals 16 residues. Trimming cost V 7 bases and J 0 bases; bases outside gene matches: 10. Germline-derived CDR1 and CDR2 are SGHDT and YYEEEE. CDR3 bases: TGTGCCAGCGAACCGGGACAGGGCGGACCTAACTATGGCTACACCTTC. Translated: CASEPGQGGPNYGYTF.

The rearrangement uses TRBV15 and TRBJ1-4; D ambiguous. Germline CDR1 is LNHNV and CDR2 is YYDKDF (reference sequence). CDR3 length: 16 residues. V dropped 0 bases and J dropped 1 base, with 9 bases sitting between them. The CDR3 nucleotides read TGTGCCACCAGCAGAGATAGGGCAGAAACTAATGAAAAACTGTTTTTT. This codes for CATSRDRAETNEKLFF.

This chain connects TRBV11-3 to TRBJ2-1; 9 bases are shared with TRBD2. Germline CDR1 is SGHNT and CDR2 is YENEEA. Unmatched junction bases numbered 10, after V lost 4 bases and J lost 3 bases. This CDR3 is 17 amino acids long. CDR3 amino acids: CASSSPPGREGYNEQFF. CDR3 bases: TGTGCCAGCAGCTCACCGCCCGGGCGGGAGGGCTACAATGAGCAGTTCTTC.

The rearrangement joins TRBV4-1 to TRBJ1-6; D is uncertain. Germline V gene sequence: CDR1 MGHRA, CDR2 YSYEKL. The CDR3 consists of 11 residues. V lost 2 bases, J lost 14 bases, and 7 bases lay in between. The CDR3 nucleotides are TGCGCCAGCAGCCAACTTGGGGCCCTCCACTTT. Protein: CASSQLGALHF.

The rearrangement joins TRBV29-1 to TRBJ2-7, with D uncertain. V lost 3 bases and J lost 0, with 12 bases in between. Per germline, CDR1 SQVTM and CDR2 ANQGSEA. CDR3 length equals 14 residues. CDR3 sequence (DNA): TGCAGCGTTGAGGACGGCCAGAGCTCCTACGAGCAGTACTTC. Residues: CSVEDGQSSYEQYF.

This clone came up once. V is TRBV15 and J is TRBJ2-5; D not resolved. Trimming shortened V by 2 bases and J by 5 bases, and 12 bases separated the two germline ends. This CDR3 has 14 residues. Germline lookup yields CDR1 LNHNV and CDR2 YYDKDF (reference sequence). Here the CDR3 reads CATSRLVMGETQYF. The CDR3 nucleotides read TGTGCCACCAGCAGATTAGTGATGGGTGAGACCCAGTACTTC.

The genes are TRBV4-1 and TRBJ2-3; 7 bases match TRBD2. Germline V gene lookup returns CDR1 MGHRA and CDR2 YSYEKL. V trimming: 5 bases; J trimming: 3 bases; junction bases outside the gene matches: 5. CDR3 length: 14 amino acids. This chain's CDR3 is CASSSSRGTDTQYF. The CDR3 region has the DNA TGCGCCAGCAGCTCCTCGCGGGGGACAGATACGCAGTATTTT.

A single count supports this clone. The chain carries TRBV19 and TRBJ2-1, with D possibly being TRBD1 or TRBD2 (6 bases each). There are 15 residues in the CDR3. V lost 3 bases to trimming and J lost 2 bases, with 11 bases between them. CDR1 is LNHDA, CDR2 SQIVND, per germline (reference sequence). CDR3 coding DNA: TGTGCCAGTAGTATGTCCGGGGGCGCCTACAATGAGCAGTTCTTC. Translating gives CASSMSGGAYNEQFF.

The chain carries TRBV27 and TRBJ2-7; D is unclear. Germline V lookup: CDR1 MNHEY, CDR2 SMNVEV (reference sequence). Trimming shortened V by 5 bases and J by 2 bases, and 10 bases separated the two germline ends. The CDR3 is made up of 13 amino acids. The CDR3 is CASSPSIAYEQYF. DNA for the CDR3: TGTGCCAGCAGTCCGAGTATAGCCTACGAGCAGTACTTC.

This clone appeared a single time. The genes are TRBV10-3 and TRBJ2-4; tentative D call: TRBD1 (6 bases). The CDR3 spans 14 residues. V was cut by 5 bases and J by 3 bases, with 11 bases left in between. Per germline, CDR1 ENHRY and CDR2 SYGVKD. CDR3 loop: CAISTDSDKNIQYF. The CDR3 DNA reads TGTGCCATCAGTACGGACAGTGACAAAAACATTCAGTACTTC.

J is TRBJ1-1 and V is TRBV29-1; no reliable D call. The CDR3 totals 13 residues. Trimming cost V 5 bases and J 1 base, with 11 bases left between them. Germline loops: CDR1 SQVTM, CDR2 ANQGSEA. CDR3 loop: CSVLVVANTEAFF. Written as DNA, the CDR3 is TGCAGCGTTCTCGTGGTAGCGAACACTGAAGCTTTCTTT.

J is TRBJ2-1 and V is TRBV19; 9 bases align to TRBD2. After removal of 0 bases from V and 4 bases from J, the junction contained 13 bases not matched to a gene. Germline-derived CDR1 and CDR2 are LNHDA and SQIVND (reference sequence). CDR3 size: 19 residues. The CDR3 loop is CASSIDAEELAGPYNEQFF. The CDR3 bases are TGTGCCAGTAGTATAGATGCGGAGGAACTAGCGGGCCCTTACAATGAGCAGTTCTTC.

In DNA form, the CDR3 reads TGCAGCGTTGAGGAAGGGGTGGAGACCCAGTACTTC. This encodes CSVEEGVETQYF. This chain connects TRBV29-1 to TRBJ2-5, with a tentative D call TRBD1 (5 bases). The V gene lost 3 bases and the J gene lost 5 bases, with 10 bases spanning the gap. The length of the CDR3 is 12 residues. Germline V gives CDR1 SQVTM, CDR2 ANQGSEA.